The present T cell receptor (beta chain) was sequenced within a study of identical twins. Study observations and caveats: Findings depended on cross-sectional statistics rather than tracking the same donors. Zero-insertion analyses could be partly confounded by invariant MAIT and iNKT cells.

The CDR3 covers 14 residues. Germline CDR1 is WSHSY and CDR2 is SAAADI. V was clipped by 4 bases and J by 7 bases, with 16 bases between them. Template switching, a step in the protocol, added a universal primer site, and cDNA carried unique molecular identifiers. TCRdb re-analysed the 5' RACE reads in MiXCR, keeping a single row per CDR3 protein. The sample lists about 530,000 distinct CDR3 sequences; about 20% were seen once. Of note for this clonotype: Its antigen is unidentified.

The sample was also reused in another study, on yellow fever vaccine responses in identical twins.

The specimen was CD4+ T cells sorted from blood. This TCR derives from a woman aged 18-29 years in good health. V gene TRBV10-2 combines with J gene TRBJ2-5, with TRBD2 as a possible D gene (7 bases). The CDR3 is CASSVGGLPRTQYF. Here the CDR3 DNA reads TGCGCCAGCAGTGTCGGGGGGCTCCCGCGGACCCAGTACTTC.